The 21 T cell receptor beta chains below were found in one sample sequenced in a study of blood T cell repertoires in COVID-19. TCRdb keeps only in-frame clones here, not all; method: immunoSEQ multiplex PCR. The sample holds tens of thousands of clones, roughly 88% seen once. The sample was peripheral blood. The receptor source for this set is a man between 60 and 70 years old with acute or convalescent COVID-19.

V usage is TRBV28 and J usage is TRBJ2-7; 8 bases line up with TRBD1. The V gene end was trimmed by 3 bases and the J gene end by 7 bases; junction bases not matched to a gene: 11. CDR1 is MDHEN and CDR2 is SYDVKM in the germline V gene. This CDR3 region has 15 residues. CDR3 DNA: TGTGCCAGCAGTTTTTCCGGACAGGGCGAAAGTGAGCAGTACTTC. Amino acid sequence: CASSFSGQGESEQYF.

J is TRBJ1-4 and V is TRBV10-3; TRBD1 aligns across 8 bases. Germline loops: CDR1 ENHRY, CDR2 SYGVKD. The CDR3 loop spans 14 amino acids. J was trimmed by 6 bases and V by 6 bases; bases with no gene match: 6. The CDR3 region has the DNA TGTGCCATCAGAGGACAGGGTGGGGATGAAAAACTGTTTTTT. As protein: CAIRGQGGDEKLFF.

The chain combines TRBV19 with TRBJ1-2, with a weak D call TRBD1 (6 bases). V was trimmed by 6 bases and J by 4 bases, leaving 12 bases between them. Germline V CDR1 and CDR2: LNHDA, SQIVND (reference sequence). The CDR3 sequence is 13 residues long. CDR3 coding DNA: TGTGCCAGTAGCCCGGACAGATTCTATGGCTACACCTTC. Translating gives CASSPDRFYGYTF.

The CDR3 nucleotides read TGTGCCAGCAGCCTGGGACAGGGGGAGGGTGGCTACACCTTC. Translation gives CASSLGQGEGGYTF. V usage is TRBV7-6 and J usage is TRBJ1-2, with TRBD1 matching 11 bases. The germline V gene encodes CDR1 SGHVS and CDR2 FNYEAQ. V lost 5 bases to trimming and J lost 7 bases; unmatched junction nucleotides: 6. This CDR3 is 14 amino acids long.

The rearrangement links TRBV6-5 to TRBJ1-1; D is perhaps TRBD1 (6 bases). The CDR3 is made up of 15 amino acids. Germline loops: CDR1 MNHEY, CDR2 SVGAGI. Trimming cost V 6 bases and J 4 bases, with 18 bases left between them. CDR3 protein: CASRPNWTARTEAFF. The CDR3 DNA is TGTGCCAGCAGGCCCAACTGGACAGCCCGCACTGAAGCTTTCTTT.

This clone is a singleton in its sample. V usage is TRBV30 and J usage is TRBJ2-5; D not resolved. Between the trimmed V and J ends, which lost 2 bases and 2 bases, there was a span of 9 bases. Germline CDR1 GTSNPN, CDR2 SVGIG (reference sequence). The CDR3 totals 13 residues. The CDR3 DNA follows: TGTGCCTGGAGTCGGTCGAGTCAAGAGACCCAGTACTTC. Translating it yields CAWSRSSQETQYF.

This chain uses TRBV5-5 with TRBJ2-1, with 14 bases lining up with TRBD2. The CDR3 is 16 amino acids. Losses at the gene ends were 5 bases for V and 8 bases for J; bases not matched to a gene: 9. CDR1 is SGHKS, CDR2 YYEKEE, per germline (reference sequence). As DNA, the CDR3 is TGTGCCAGCAGAACCGGGACTAGCGGGAGTTCCCATGAGCAGTTCTTC. Encoded protein: CASRTGTSGSSHEQFF.

The rearrangement joins TRBV28 to TRBJ2-2; D is uncertain. V lost 5 bases, J lost 5 bases, and 18 bases lay in between. The CDR3 runs to 16 residues. Germline V gives CDR1 MDHEN, CDR2 SYDVKM. CDR3 in amino acids: CASSPPNARLTGELFF. Here the CDR3 DNA reads TGTGCCAGCAGTCCACCCAATGCCCGGTTAACCGGGGAGCTGTTTTTT.

This clone was observed a single time. This chain links TRBV2 with TRBJ1-5, with D maybe TRBD1 (6 bases). The CDR3 length is 13 residues. Germline V gives CDR1 SNHLY, CDR2 FYNNEI. The V and J ends lost 5 bases and 9 bases respectively, with 14 bases between them. The CDR3 coding sequence is TGTGCCAGCAGTCCCCCCGGGGGGCGGCCCCAGCATTTT. Translating it yields CASSPPGGRPQHF.

The chain couples TRBV5-1 to TRBJ2-1; 8 bases align to TRBD2. Per germline, CDR1 SGHRS and CDR2 YFSETQ. The CDR3 is 13 amino acids. Losses at the gene ends were 5 bases for V and 5 bases for J; bases not matched to a gene: 3. CDR3 nucleotides: TGCGCCAGCAGACTAGCGGACAACAATGAGCAGTTCTTC. This translates into CASRLADNNEQFF.

The gene calls are TRBV28 and TRBJ1-3, with 7 bases identical to TRBD1. CDR1 is MDHEN, CDR2 SYDVKM, per germline. The J segment lost 4 bases and the V segment lost 6 bases, leaving 12 bases of the junction unmatched. The CDR3 covers 16 residues. The CDR3 nucleotides are TGTGCCAGCAGGCCACAGGGGCCTTTTGTCGGAAACACCATATATTTT. As protein: CASRPQGPFVGNTIYF.

This clone was found once. The chain uses TRBV14 and TRBJ2-7; a weak D match, TRBD2 (6 bases). Germline V lookup: CDR1 SGHDN, CDR2 FVKESK. The CDR3 runs to 14 residues. Deletions cut 5 bases from V and 7 bases from J, with 18 bases between. The DNA of the CDR3 is TGTGCCAGCAGCTCAGCGGGTGCCGAGGAGGAGCAGTACTTC. Amino acid sequence: CASSSAGAEEEQYF.

This clone was recorded only once. The chain employs TRBV5-4 and TRBJ2-1, with 8 nucleotides matching TRBD1. CDR3 length: 15 amino acids. With V trimmed by 2 bases and J by 3 bases, 4 bases remained unmatched. Germline values: CDR1 SGHNT, CDR2 YYREEE (reference sequence). The CDR3: CASSLQGGDYNEQFF. Here the CDR3 DNA reads TGTGCCAGCAGCTTACAGGGGGGAGACTACAATGAGCAGTTCTTC.

The J gene is TRBJ2-4, the V gene TRBV9; weak D call: TRBD1 (6 bases). Germline CDR1 SGDLS, CDR2 YYNGEE. Trimming pared 2 bases from V and 5 bases from J, leaving 26 bases between. CDR3 length equals 19 residues. The CDR3 DNA reads TGTGCCAGCAGCGTCGGTGCTTGGGGGCTTGAGGCGGCCCAAAACATTCAGTACTTC. It translates to CASSVGAWGLEAAQNIQYF. Looking up the rest from reference TRBV9 and TRBJ2-4 gives the full variable domain: DSGVTQTPKHLITATGQRVTLRCSPRSGDLSVYWYQQSLDQGLQFLIQYYNGEERAKGNILERFSAQQFPDLHSELNLSSLELGDSALYFCASSVGAWGLEAAQNIQYFGAGTRLSVL.

This clone occurred a few times. The chain combines TRBV4-1 with TRBJ2-3, with 7 nucleotides matching TRBD2. The CDR3 totals 16 residues. V trimming: 3 bases; J trimming: 7 bases; junction bases outside the gene matches: 13. Germline values: CDR1 MGHRA, CDR2 YSYEKL. In DNA, the CDR3 is TGCGCCAGCAGCCAGCCCCTAGCGGACTCAAGGAATACGCAGTATTTT. Residues: CASSQPLADSRNTQYF.

The V call is TRBV5-5, the J call TRBJ1-1; 10 bases match TRBD1. Trimming cost V 4 bases and J 5 bases; bases outside gene matches: 17. Germline V gene lookup returns CDR1 SGHKS and CDR2 YYEKEE (reference sequence). The CDR3 loop spans 18 amino acids. This chain's CDR3 is CASSRTGGRSLWGTEAFF. CDR3 coding DNA: TGTGCCAGCAGCCGGACAGGGGGACGTTCCTTATGGGGAACTGAAGCTTTCTTT.

The chain combines TRBV5-1 with TRBJ1-5; perhaps TRBD1 as D (5 bases). This CDR3 is built from 14 residues. Trimming shortened V by 0 bases and J by 7 bases, and 11 bases separated the two germline ends. Germline-derived CDR1 and CDR2 are SGHRS and YFSETQ. CDR3 coding DNA: TGCGCCAGCAGCTTGGGACAGCCCGGACAGCCCCAGCATTTT. Protein product: CASSLGQPGQPQHF.

A single count supports this clone. The chain carries TRBV5-4 and TRBJ2-1; D perhaps matches TRBD1 (5 bases). This CDR3 region has 14 residues. The germline CDR1 and CDR2 sequences are SGHNT and YYREEE (reference sequence). Trimming removed 0 bases at V and 1 base at J, with 5 bases between. The chain's CDR3 is CASSLGQSYNEQFF. CDR3 DNA: TGTGCCAGCAGCTTGGGACAGTCCTACAATGAGCAGTTCTTC.

The chain combines TRBV6-2 or TRBV6-3 with TRBJ2-3, with D possibly TRBD1 on 5 matching bases. Germline loops: CDR1 MNHEY, CDR2 SVGEGT. V lost 0 bases and J lost 1, with 11 bases in between. This CDR3 has 16 amino acids. CDR3 DNA: TGTGCCAGCAGTTACTCCGGCAGGGCGGGCACAGATACGCAGTATTTT. Amino acids: CASSYSGRAGTDTQYF.

The gene calls are TRBV19 and TRBJ2-2, with D possibly TRBD1 on 5 matching bases. Germline CDR1 is LNHDA and CDR2 is SQIVND (reference sequence). This CDR3 comprises 14 residues. Trimming shortened V by 7 bases and J by 6 bases, and 15 bases separated the two germline ends. CDR3 amino acids: CASMRKGSPGELFF. As DNA, the CDR3 is TGTGCCAGTATGCGGAAGGGGTCTCCCGGGGAGCTGTTTTTT.

The genes are TRBV19 and TRBJ2-4, with D tentatively TRBD1 (6 bases). V was cut by 3 bases and J by 6 bases, with 15 bases left in between. Germline values: CDR1 LNHDA, CDR2 SQIVND (reference sequence). This CDR3 has 15 amino acids. CDR3 region: CASSIDSRGLNIQYF. CDR3 nucleotides: TGTGCCAGTAGTATTGATTCCAGGGGTCTAAACATTCAGTACTTC.